The rows below give T cell receptor beta chains drawn from one sample of a study of blood T cell repertoires in COVID-19. Libraries were prepared by immunoSEQ multiplex PCR; TCRdb keeps only in-frame clonotypes and omits some of them. The table records 100,000 to 150,000 clones, 90% of them present only once. Sequencing was done on a sample of peripheral blood. The receptors were sampled from an older woman with COVID-19, enrolled during active disease. Each CDR3 is given with its conserved first and last residue. The order of the fields is CDR3 length, clone size, V gene, J gene, D gene, CDR3 protein, CDR3 DNA. A D gene is named only where the DNA matches it firmly. Clone size is given for some rows only: seen once, a few or many times, or a class if the clone is expanded.

18	NA	TRBV4-1	TRBJ2-3	NA	CASSQVQLRRGNTDTQYF	TGCGCCAGCAGCCAAGTACAATTGCGGCGGGGAAACACAGATACGCAGTATTTT
15	once	TRBV5-6	TRBJ2-7	TRBD1	CASSPGTGSSYEQYF	TGTGCCAGCAGCCCCGGGACAGGGAGCTCCTACGAGCAGTACTTC
16	NA	TRBV19	TRBJ1-6	TRBD1	CASTSGTGIYNSPLHF	TGTGCCAGTACCTCCGGGACAGGGATATATAATTCACCCCTCCACTTT
17	once	TRBV7-8	TRBJ2-7	NA	CASSYIVAGQHSYEQYF	TGTGCCAGCAGTTATATTGTGGCGGGACAGCACTCCTACGAGCAGTACTTC
12	NA	TRBV15	TRBJ2-2	NA	CATLDSSGELFF	TGTGCCACCCTAGACAGTTCCGGGGAGCTGTTTTTT
18	NA	TRBV4-2	TRBJ1-2	TRBD1	CASSQDQRTGALRGGYTF	TGTGCCAGCAGCCAAGATCAGCGGACAGGGGCTCTACGGGGTGGCTACACCTTC
16	NA	TRBV7-3	TRBJ2-3	TRBD2	CASSLSTSGGADTQYF	TGTGCCAGCAGCTTGTCGACTAGCGGGGGGGCAGATACGCAGTATTTT
12	NA	TRBV25-1	TRBJ1-6	NA	CASCQGDSPLHF	TGTGCCAGTTGTCAGGGCGATTCACCCCTCCACTTT
14	few	TRBV19	TRBJ1-1	NA	CASTRAGTDTEAFF	TGTGCCAGTACCCGGGCGGGGACTGACACTGAAGCTTTCTTT
14	NA	TRBV6-5	TRBJ1-2	TRBD1	CASSRDREVNGYTF	TGTGCCAGCAGTCGTGACAGGGAGGTTAATGGCTACACCTTC
15	NA	TRBV9	TRBJ1-1	NA	CASSSRGPEDTEAFF	TGTGCCAGCAGCTCGCGGGGGCCGGAGGACACTGAAGCTTTCTTT
15	NA	TRBV6-6	TRBJ2-1	NA	CASGHRNGSYNEQFF	TGTGCCAGCGGTCACAGAAACGGCTCCTACAATGAGCAGTTCTTC
14	NA	TRBV18	TRBJ2-5	TRBD2	CASASGGPQETQYF	TGTGCCAGCGCTAGCGGGGGCCCTCAAGAGACCCAGTACTTC
14	NA	TRBV30	TRBJ2-2	NA	CAWSGGGATGELFF	TGTGCCTGGAGTGGAGGGGGGGCCACCGGGGAGCTGTTTTTT
13	NA	TRBV5-4	TRBJ1-2	NA	CASSLDRHSGYTF	TGTGCCAGCAGTTTGGACCGCCACTCCGGCTACACCTTC
15	NA	TRBV6-5	TRBJ1-2	TRBD1	CASSYSRLGGDGYTF	TGTGCCAGCAGTTACTCGAGGCTAGGGGGCGATGGCTACACCTTC
14	NA	TRBV5-6	TRBJ2-7	TRBD1	CASSFGTGGREQYF	TGTGCCAGCAGCTTTGGGACAGGGGGTCGCGAGCAGTACTTC
14	NA	TRBV11-3	TRBJ1-1	TRBD1	CASSYEGANTEAFF	TGTGCCAGCAGCTATGAGGGGGCGAACACTGAAGCTTTCTTT